This entry describes one T cell receptor (beta chain). These data belong to a study of T cell changes during pregnancy in multiple sclerosis. Libraries were prepared by immunoSEQ multiplex PCR; TCRdb keeps only in-frame clonotypes and omits some of them. The sample gives some 80,000 clones, roughly 93% of which show up once; 2.5% is in the top ten. The germline gives CDR1 MNHEY, CDR2 SVGAGI. This CDR3 has 14 amino acids. V shed 2 bases and J shed 0 bases, with 8 bases lying between them. The V and J genes are TRBV6-5 and TRBJ2-7, with a weak D call TRBD2 (5 bases). The sequencing used peripheral blood, collected in the third trimester of pregnancy. This TCR was recovered from a female donor with multiple sclerosis, enrolled in a pregnancy study. DNA for the CDR3: TGTGCCAGCAGTTACGGTCGGGACTCCTACGAGCAGTACTTC. Translated: CASSYGRDSYEQYF.